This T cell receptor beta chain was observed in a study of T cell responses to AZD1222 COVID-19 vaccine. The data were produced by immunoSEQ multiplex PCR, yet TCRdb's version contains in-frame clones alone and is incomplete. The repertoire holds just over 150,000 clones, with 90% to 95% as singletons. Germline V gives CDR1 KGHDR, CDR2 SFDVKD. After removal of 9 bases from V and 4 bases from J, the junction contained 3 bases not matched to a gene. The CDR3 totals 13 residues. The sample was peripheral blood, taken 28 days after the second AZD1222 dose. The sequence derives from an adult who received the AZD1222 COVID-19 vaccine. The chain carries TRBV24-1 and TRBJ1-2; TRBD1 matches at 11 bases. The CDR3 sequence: CATGQGAGYGYTF. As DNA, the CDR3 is TGTGCCACCGGACAGGGGGCAGGCTATGGCTACACCTTC.